Each of the 5 T cell receptor beta chains below was sequenced from the same sample in a study of vaccination and CD4 T cells after COVID-19. MiXCR, run by TCRdb on the PCR reads, gives a single entry per CDR3 protein. This sample has 15,000 to 20,000 distinct CDR3 sequences, with 62% found just once. The specimen comprised CD4+ T cells from blood, sampled before SARS-CoV-2 vaccination. These receptors were collected from a human donor who had recovered from COVID-19.

This chain links TRBV7-9 with TRBJ1-3; D perhaps matches TRBD1 (5 bases). Between the trimmed V and J ends, which lost 5 bases and 8 bases, there was a span of 10 bases. The V gene's germline CDR1 is SEHNR and CDR2 FQNEAQ (reference sequence). This CDR3 is 12 amino acids long. CDR3 DNA: TGTGCCAGCAGCCCAGGAGGGGACACCATATATTTT. Translated: CASSPGGDTIYF. The entire variable domain, with the rest obtained from reference TRBV7-9 and TRBJ1-3, is as follows: DTGVSQNPRHKITKRGQNVTFRCDPISEHNRLYWYRQTLGQGPEFLTYFQNEAQLEKSRLLSDRFSAERPKGSFSTLEIQRTEQGDSAMYLCASSPGGDTIYFGEGSWLTVV.

This clonotype was counted between two and nine times. The genes are TRBV18 and TRBJ2-7; maybe TRBD2 (5 bases). CDR3 length: 14 amino acids. Between the trimmed V and J ends, which lost 6 bases and 6 bases, there was a span of 18 bases. Germline assignment: CDR1 KGHSH and CDR2 LQKENI. CDR3 sequence (DNA): TGTGCCAGCTCCCCAACTAGGACTGCTGGCGAGCAGTACTTC. This translates into CASSPTRTAGEQYF.

There are a few counts of this clonotype. The chain uses TRBV6-2 or TRBV6-3 and TRBJ2-7; 10 nucleotides align to TRBD2. This CDR3 region has 15 residues. V lost 4 bases, J lost 4 bases, and 7 bases stayed unmatched. Germline V CDR1 and CDR2: MNHEY, SVGEGT. The CDR3 nucleotides are TGTGCCAGCAGTTCCCCCTATAGCGGGAGGTACGAGCAGTACTTC. Encoded protein: CASSSPYSGRYEQYF.

V usage is TRBV5-4 and J usage is TRBJ1-2; no clear D. The germline V and J ends were trimmed by 0 bases and 3 bases, with 6 bases remaining between them. The CDR3 totals 13 residues. Germline values: CDR1 SGHNT, CDR2 YYREEE (reference sequence). CDR3 DNA sequence: TGTGCCAGCAGCTTGGAAGGTGACTATGGCTACACCTTC. Protein product: CASSLEGDYGYTF.

The chain recombines TRBV24-1 with TRBJ2-1, with a possible D match to TRBD1 (6 bases). Germline V gene sequence: CDR1 KGHDR, CDR2 SFDVKD. The ends were cut back, 4 bases at V and 8 bases at J, with 14 bases in the middle. The CDR3 has 14 residues. CDR3 amino acids: CATSDRTGQDEQFF. For the CDR3, the DNA is TGTGCCACCAGTGACCGAACAGGGCAGGATGAGCAGTTCTTC.